What follows are 30 T cell receptor beta chains derived from one specimen sequenced in a study of T cells in Graves' hyperthyroidism and ophthalmopathy. RNA transcripts provided the source from which TCR beta CDR3 regions were amplified. Researchers ran a first-round RT-PCR on the TCR CDR3 using the HTBI primer set. TCRdb reprocessed the multiplex PCR reads via MiXCR and lists one record per CDR3 protein. The data hold about 400,000 distinct CDR3 sequences, with about 15% observed a single time. The sequenced sample consisted of blood. All receptors derive from a woman in her 30s with Graves' hyperthyroidism.

This clonotype was seen ten or more times. The J gene is TRBJ2-7, the V gene TRBV18, with 9 nucleotides matching TRBD1. There are 14 residues in the CDR3. CDR1 and CDR2 (germline): KGHSH, LQKENI. The J segment lost 6 bases and the V segment lost 6 bases, leaving 9 bases of the junction unmatched. DNA of the CDR3: TGTGCCAGCTCGGCCCTACAGGGGGCTGGCGAGCAGTACTTC. It codes for CASSALQGAGEQYF.

This clonotype was detected only a few times. The rearrangement links TRBV25-1 to TRBJ2-7, with 8 bases identical to TRBD1. This CDR3 has 14 amino acids. Germline values: CDR1 MGHDK, CDR2 SYGVNS. V was pared by 7 bases and J by 6 bases, with 11 bases of the junction left unmatched. The CDR3 DNA reads TGTGCCAGCAATAATGACGACAGGGGTATCGAGCAGTACTTC. Translating it yields CASNNDDRGIEQYF.

This clonotype was observed many times. The chain couples TRBV29-1 to TRBJ2-2, with 7 bases identical to TRBD1. Germline values: CDR1 SQVTM, CDR2 ANQGSEA. J was trimmed by 2 bases and V by 2 bases; bases with no gene match: 5. This CDR3 spans 15 amino acids. Written as DNA, the CDR3 is TGCAGCGTTGAACTGGGACAGCTTAACACCGGGGAGCTGTTTTTT. This translates into CSVELGQLNTGELFF.

This clonotype has a count of ten or more. The chain joins TRBV11-3 to TRBJ2-3, with D unresolved. V was clipped by 1 base and J by 4 bases, with 9 bases between them. The germline V gene encodes CDR1 SGHNT and CDR2 YENEEA. This CDR3 has 14 residues. The DNA for the CDR3 is TGTGCCAGCAGCTTAGGGGAAGGGCCAGATACGCAGTATTTT. This translates into CASSLGEGPDTQYF.

Comments on this clonotype: This may be a read error: a much more frequent sequence differs by one nucleotide. The chain links TRBV28 to TRBJ2-7; D may be TRBD2 (5 bases). The assigned J gene may be wrong: the sequence end matches TRBJ2-1 better. This CDR3 has 12 residues. The germline CDR1 and CDR2 sequences are MDHEN and SYDVKM. The DNA for the CDR3 is TGTGCCAGCATGCGGGCGTCCTACGAGCAGTTCTTC. It yields the protein CASMRASYEQFF.

V gene TRBV29-1 combines with J gene TRBJ2-3, with TRBD1 as a possible D gene (5 bases). The CDR3 consists of 18 residues. Germline CDR1 is SQVTM and CDR2 is ANQGSEA. V lost 3 bases and J 2 bases, leaving 24 bases between the germline ends. DNA for the CDR3: TGCAGCGTTGAGCCCAGCCAGGCAGGACACTTCCACACAGATACGCAGTATTTT. Translating it yields CSVEPSQAGHFHTDTQYF.

The sample holds many counts of this clonotype. This chain connects TRBV27 to TRBJ2-1, with D tentatively TRBD1 (7 bases). The CDR3 has 17 amino acids. Per the germline V gene, CDR1 is MNHEY and CDR2 is SMNVEV (reference sequence). Trimming removed 5 bases from V and 5 bases from J, with 22 bases in between. The CDR3 loop reads CASSPMGGQGENNEQFF. CDR3 nucleotides: TGTGCCAGCAGTCCTATGGGGGGCCAGGGGGAGAACAATGAGCAGTTCTTC.

This clonotype was seen only a few times. The CDR3 nucleotides are TGTGCCTGGACGGGGGTCGGGGGTAACTATGGCTACACCTTC. Its translation is CAWTGVGGNYGYTF. The J gene is TRBJ1-2, the V gene TRBV30; a possible D gene is TRBD1 (5 bases). Looked up from germline, CDR1 is GTSNPN and CDR2 is SVGIG (reference sequence). CDR3 length: 14 amino acids. V was clipped by 4 bases and J by 1 base, with 13 bases between them.

The chain recombines TRBV20-1 with TRBJ2-5; the match to TRBD1 covers 8 bases. CDR3 length: 14 amino acids. CDR1 DFQATT and CDR2 SNEGSKA come from the germline V gene (reference sequence). Unmatched junction bases numbered 4, after V lost 0 bases and J lost 4 bases. The CDR3 nucleotides are TGCAGTGCTAGAGATCACAGGGGGAGAGAGACCCAGTACTTC. It codes for CSARDHRGRETQYF.

The chain couples TRBV9 to TRBJ2-1; possible D gene TRBD2, 6 bases. The V and J ends lost 0 bases and 3 bases respectively, with 13 bases between them. Germline V gene sequence: CDR1 SGDLS, CDR2 YYNGEE. The CDR3 sequence is 16 residues long. As DNA, the CDR3 is TGTGCCAGCAGCGTAGGCTCGGCGGGAAACTACAATGAGCAGTTCTTC. This gives the protein CASSVGSAGNYNEQFF.

The V gene is TRBV6-2 or TRBV6-3, the J gene TRBJ2-5; D tentatively reads TRBD1 or TRBD2 (7 bases each). From germline, CDR1 is MNHEY and CDR2 SVGEGT. The germline V and J ends were trimmed by 0 bases and 5 bases, with 16 bases remaining between them. The CDR3 runs 16 residues. In DNA form, the CDR3 reads TGTGCCAGCAGTTACTCTGGCTCAGGGGGGGGGGAGACCCAGTACTTC. Protein product: CASSYSGSGGGETQYF.

This clonotype showed up many times. The chain links TRBV30 to TRBJ2-1; 9 nucleotides align to TRBD1. The J segment lost 9 bases and the V segment lost 4 bases, leaving 10 bases of the junction unmatched. Germline lookup yields CDR1 GTSNPN and CDR2 SVGIG (reference sequence). The CDR3 runs 14 residues. This chain's CDR3 is CAWTPGQGFIEQFF. The CDR3 DNA follows: TGTGCCTGGACTCCGGGACAGGGCTTCATTGAGCAGTTCTTC.

For this clonotype: This sequence may be a read error, since a much larger clone differs from it by one base. The V gene is TRBV20-1, the J gene TRBJ2-1; TRBD2 matches at 10 bases. Germline CDR1 is DFQATT and CDR2 is SNEGSKA (reference sequence). The J segment lost 5 bases and the V segment lost 5 bases, leaving 21 bases of the junction unmatched. This CDR3 has 19 amino acids. The CDR3 spells CSAVGLPSASGRPDNEQFF. The CDR3 region has the DNA TGCAGTGCTGTAGGGTTGCCGTCTGCTAGCGGGAGACCCGACAATGAGCAGTTCTTC.

This sequence joins TRBV7-9 and TRBJ1-1; D may be TRBD1 (5 bases). The germline gives CDR1 SEHNR, CDR2 FQNEAQ (reference sequence). The CDR3 is made up of 14 amino acids. V shed 5 bases and J shed 8 bases, with 18 bases lying between them. The CDR3 sequence: CASSHTGGMKEAFF. Written as DNA, the CDR3 is TGTGCCAGCAGCCACACGGGGGGGATGAAAGAAGCTTTCTTT.

This clonotype was counted many times. The chain links TRBV20-1 to TRBJ1-5, with 8 bases matching TRBD1. The CDR3 loop spans 14 amino acids. Germline V lookup: CDR1 DFQATT, CDR2 SNEGSKA (reference sequence). Trimming at V came to 4 bases and at J to 0 bases, leaving 2 bases not matched to a gene. CDR3: CSAMGQVSNQPQHF. CDR3 DNA sequence: TGCAGTGCTATGGGACAGGTTAGCAATCAGCCCCAGCATTTT.

This clonotype was seen only a few times. V is TRBV4-2 and J is TRBJ2-3, with TRBD2 matching over 7 bases. The CDR3 covers 16 residues. V dropped 0 bases and J dropped 4; count of bases not matched to a gene: 7. Looked up from germline, CDR1 is LGHNA and CDR2 is YNFKEQ. CDR3 nucleotide sequence: TGTGCCAGCAGCCAAGATCGACCGGGGAGGGCAGATACGCAGTATTTT. Its protein is CASSQDRPGRADTQYF.

This clonotype was recorded many times. The rearrangement uses TRBV27 and TRBJ2-7; 11 nucleotides line up with TRBD1. This CDR3 spans 20 amino acids. CDR1 MNHEY and CDR2 SMNVEV come from the germline V gene (reference sequence). J gave up 2 bases and V 6 bases, and 21 bases lay outside the gene matches. The CDR3 loop is CASRSRNAGTGGYLAYEQYF. The DNA for the CDR3 is TGTGCCAGCAGATCCCGGAACGCCGGGACAGGGGGTTACCTAGCCTACGAGCAGTACTTC.

This clonotype was recorded at least ten times. The chain combines TRBV20-1 with TRBJ2-5; weak D call: TRBD2 (5 bases). Per germline, CDR1 DFQATT and CDR2 SNEGSKA (reference sequence). V lost 1 base and J 1 base, leaving 13 bases between the germline ends. The CDR3 contains 15 residues. CDR3 region: CSARVQGSFQETQYF. CDR3 in DNA: TGCAGTGCTAGAGTCCAAGGGAGCTTCCAAGAGACCCAGTACTTC.

This clonotype was counted only a few times. The J gene is TRBJ2-1, the V gene TRBV20-1; unclear D gene. This CDR3 comprises 11 residues. Germline CDR1 reads DFQATT; CDR2 reads SNEGSKA (reference sequence). Between the trimmed V and J ends, which lost 0 bases and 9 bases, there was a span of 6 bases. CDR3 region: CSARETREQFF. The CDR3 DNA follows: TGCAGTGCTAGAGAGACACGTGAGCAGTTCTTC.

A single count supports this clonotype. A read error may account for a junction end that differs from germline. This chain links TRBV20-1 with TRBJ2-7, with 9 nucleotides matching TRBD2. This CDR3 is 17 amino acids long. CDR1 is DFQATT and CDR2 is SNEGSKA in the germline V gene (reference sequence). CDR3 DNA sequence: TGCAGTGCTGGAGAGGTCCTATTAGCGGGAGAGTCCTACGAGCAGTACTTC. This gives the protein CSAGEVLLAGESYEQYF.

This clonotype was found many times. The CDR3 DNA sequence: TGTGCCAGCAGTTTATTGGGGACTAGCGGGAGAGGCATAGATACGCAGTATTTT. Encoded protein: CASSLLGTSGRGIDTQYF. The J gene is TRBJ2-3, the V gene TRBV28, with 14 bases matching TRBD2. This CDR3 contains 18 residues. Germline loops: CDR1 MDHEN, CDR2 SYDVKM. V gave up 1 base and J gave up 5 bases; unmatched junction bases: 8.

The rearrangement joins TRBV25-1 to TRBJ1-5, with unresolved D. In germline, CDR1 is MGHDK, CDR2 SYGVNS. The CDR3 runs to 14 residues. V was pared by 3 bases and J by 1 base, with 7 bases between. The CDR3 region has the DNA TGTGCCAGCAGTGAGTGGGAGAGCAATCAGCCCCAGCATTTT. Translated: CASSEWESNQPQHF.

This clonotype was seen more than once but under ten times. This sequence joins TRBV7-2 and TRBJ2-1; D ambiguous. V was pared by 1 base and J by 4 bases, with 8 bases between. Germline CDR1 reads SGHTA; CDR2 reads FQGNSA. This CDR3 is built from 14 residues. Here the CDR3 reads CASSLVRLYNEQFF. The CDR3, as DNA: TGTGCCAGCAGCTTAGTTAGGCTTTACAATGAGCAGTTCTTC.

V gene TRBV6-5 combines with J gene TRBJ1-5, with no clear D. The ends were cut back, 0 bases at V and 4 bases at J, with 10 bases in the middle. CDR1 and CDR2 from the germline V gene are MNHEY and SVGAGI. The CDR3 is made up of 15 amino acids. The DNA of the CDR3 is TGTGCCAGCAGTTACTCCGGCAGGTTAAATCAGCCCCAGCATTTT. As protein: CASSYSGRLNQPQHF.

This clonotype came up many times. The chain combines TRBV19 with TRBJ2-7; 11 positions agree with TRBD2. The CDR3 has 17 amino acids. Trimming cost V 10 bases and J 1 base; bases outside gene matches: 15. Germline CDR1 is LNHDA and CDR2 is SQIVND (reference sequence). The CDR3 is CATGATTSGRGSYEQYF. The DNA for the CDR3 is TGTGCCACAGGGGCGACTACTAGCGGGAGAGGATCCTACGAGCAGTACTTC.

This clonotype was recorded at least ten times. The chain combines TRBV20-1 with TRBJ2-5, with D possibly being TRBD2 (5 bases). Germline CDR1 DFQATT, CDR2 SNEGSKA (reference sequence). Trimming removed 7 bases at V and 0 bases at J, with 12 bases between. This CDR3 has 13 residues. Here the CDR3 reads CSVPVDYQETQYF. Here the CDR3 DNA reads TGCAGTGTCCCAGTGGACTACCAAGAGACCCAGTACTTC.

This clonotype was counted between two and nine times. This sequence joins TRBV6-2 or TRBV6-3 and TRBJ2-1, with D possibly TRBD2 on 5 matching bases. The germline V and J ends were trimmed by 0 bases and 7 bases, with 13 bases remaining between them. Germline V gives CDR1 MNHEY, CDR2 SVGEGT. The CDR3 is made up of 15 amino acids. CDR3: CASSYSDSTGNEQFF. In nucleotides, the CDR3 is TGTGCCAGCAGTTACTCGGACTCCACCGGTAATGAGCAGTTCTTC.

This clonotype has a count of ten or more. The V gene is TRBV2, the J gene TRBJ2-3; D unclear. V was clipped by 4 bases and J by 2 bases, with 7 bases between them. Germline lookup yields CDR1 SNHLY and CDR2 FYNNEI. This CDR3 has 13 amino acids. The CDR3 DNA reads as TGTGCCAGCAGTGGACGCTTCACAGATACGCAGTATTTT. Translating gives CASSGRFTDTQYF.

This clonotype has at least ten counts. The chain links TRBV28 to TRBJ2-7; 10 bases match TRBD2. The germline V gene encodes CDR1 MDHEN and CDR2 SYDVKM. CDR3 length: 19 amino acids. V shed 4 bases, J shed 2 bases, and the junction held 17 bases outside the gene matches. For the CDR3, the DNA is TGTGCCAGCAGTTCCCCCCGAGGGAGCGGGAGGGCCTACACCTACGAGCAGTACTTC. It specifies CASSSPRGSGRAYTYEQYF.

The table lists this clonotype with many counts. The rearrangement joins TRBV20-1 to TRBJ2-5; D is possibly TRBD2 (5 bases). In germline, CDR1 is DFQATT, CDR2 SNEGSKA (reference sequence). The CDR3 length is 13 residues. Trimming stripped 6 bases from V and 4 bases from J, with 15 bases between. CDR3 loop: CSALPAVGETQYF. The CDR3 DNA follows: TGCAGTGCCCTCCCAGCGGTCGGAGAGACCCAGTACTTC.